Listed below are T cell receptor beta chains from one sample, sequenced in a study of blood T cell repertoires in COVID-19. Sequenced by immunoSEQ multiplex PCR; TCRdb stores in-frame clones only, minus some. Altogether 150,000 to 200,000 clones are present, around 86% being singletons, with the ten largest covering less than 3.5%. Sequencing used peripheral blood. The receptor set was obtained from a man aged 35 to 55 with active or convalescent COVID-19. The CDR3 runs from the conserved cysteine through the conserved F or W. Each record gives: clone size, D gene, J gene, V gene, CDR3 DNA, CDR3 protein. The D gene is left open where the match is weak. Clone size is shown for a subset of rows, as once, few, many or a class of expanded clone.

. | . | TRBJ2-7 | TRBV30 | TGTGCCTGGAGCCAGGGTCAATACGAGCAGTACTTC | CAWSQGQYEQYF
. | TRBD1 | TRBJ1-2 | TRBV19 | TGTGCCAGTAGTACGGGACAGTATGGCTACACCTTC | CASSTGQYGYTF
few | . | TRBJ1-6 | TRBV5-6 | TGTGCCAGCAGCTCTACAATGGACGGGAGAGGTGGGAATTCACCCCTCCACTTT | CASSSTMDGRGGNSPLHF
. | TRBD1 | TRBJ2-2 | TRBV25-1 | TGTGCCAGCAGTGAATTCGGGGTGGGACAGGGAGCCACCGGGGAGCTGTTTTTT | CASSEFGVGQGATGELFF
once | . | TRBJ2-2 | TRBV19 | TGTGCCAGTAGTCCCAACTTCCGGGTCGGGGAGCTGTTTTTT | CASSPNFRVGELFF
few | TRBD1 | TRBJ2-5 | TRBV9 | TGTGCCAGCAGCGTAGCTTACAGGGGAGAGACCCAGTACTTC | CASSVAYRGETQYF
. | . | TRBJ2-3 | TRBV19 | TGTGCCAGTAGTTACAGGCGGGGAAAAGGTGCAGATACGCAGTATTTT | CASSYRRGKGADTQYF
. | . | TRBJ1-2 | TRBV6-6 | TGTGCCAGCAGCGTCTCGGGGGGGGATTACTTC | CASSVSGGDYF
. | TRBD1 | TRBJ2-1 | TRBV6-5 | TGTGCCAGCAAGTTGGGGACAGGGGGCCGCAATGAGCAGTTCTTC | CASKLGTGGRNEQFF
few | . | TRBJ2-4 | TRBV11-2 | TGTGCCAGCAGCCAAGCCAAAAACATTCAGTACTTC | CASSQAKNIQYF
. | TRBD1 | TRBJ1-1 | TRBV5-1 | TGCGCCAGCAGCCCTGGGACAGGGGGTCTAGTAGCTTTCTTT | CASSPGTGGLVAFF
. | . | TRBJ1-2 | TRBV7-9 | TGTGCCAGCAGCTTAATGTCAGTACGGGACTATGGCTACACCTTC | CASSLMSVRDYGYTF
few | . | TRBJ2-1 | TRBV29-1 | TGCAGCGTTGATTTTCGGGGGACCGACAATGAGCAGTTCTTC | CSVDFRGTDNEQFF
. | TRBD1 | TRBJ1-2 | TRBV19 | TGTGCCAGTAGTATAGAGGCCCAGGGGGCTTATGGCTACACCTTC | CASSIEAQGAYGYTF
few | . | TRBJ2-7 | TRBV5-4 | TGTGCCAGCAGTCCGGACCAGGGATACGAGCAGTACTTC | CASSPDQGYEQYF
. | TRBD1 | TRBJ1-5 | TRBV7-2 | TGTGCCAGCACTTCGAACAGGGGCATGGAGCCCCAGCATTTT | CASTSNRGMEPQHF
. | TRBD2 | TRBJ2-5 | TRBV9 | TGTGCCAGCAGCGTAGATCTAGCGGGGGGAGATGAGACCCAGTACTTC | CASSVDLAGGDETQYF
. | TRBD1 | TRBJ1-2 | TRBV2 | TGTGCCAGCAGTGAAAGGGACAGGGGAAACTATGGCTACACCTTC | CASSERDRGNYGYTF
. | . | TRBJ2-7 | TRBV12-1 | TGTGCCAGCAGCTTTTCTAGTCCTAGCTCCTACGAGCAGTACTTC | CASSFSSPSSYEQYF
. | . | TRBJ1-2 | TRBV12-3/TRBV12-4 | TGTGCCAGCAGTAACCGGGAAAACTATGGCTACACCTTC | CASSNRENYGYTF
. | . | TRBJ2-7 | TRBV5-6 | TGTGCCAGCAGCCCGTACCCTACAGGTTCCTACGAGCAGTACTTC | CASSPYPTGSYEQYF
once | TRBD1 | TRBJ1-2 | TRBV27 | TGTGCCACCGGAATTACAGGGGAAGCTAACTATGGCTACACCTTC | CATGITGEANYGYTF
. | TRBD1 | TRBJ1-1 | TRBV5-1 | TGCGCCAGCAGCCTGGGGACAGACACTGAAGCTTTCTTT | CASSLGTDTEAFF
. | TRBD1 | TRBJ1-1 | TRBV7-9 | TGTGCCAGCAGCTTTGCCCGGGACAGGGGCACTGAAGCTTTCTTT | CASSFARDRGTEAFF
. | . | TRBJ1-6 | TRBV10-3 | TGTGCCATCAGTGAGTCCAGGGAGGTTTCACCCCTCCACTTT | CAISESREVSPLHF
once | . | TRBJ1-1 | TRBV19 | TGTGCCACCAGGGAACAGGCTAACACTGAAGCTTTCTTT | CATREQANTEAFF
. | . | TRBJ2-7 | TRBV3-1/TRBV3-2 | TGTGCCAGCAGTCCGGACTTTGGCGAGCAGTACTTC | CASSPDFGEQYF
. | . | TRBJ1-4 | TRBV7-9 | TGTGCCAGCAGCTTAGCAGAACAGGGATTCGAAAAACTGTTTTTT | CASSLAEQGFEKLFF
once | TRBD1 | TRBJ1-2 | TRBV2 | TGTGCCACCAGTGACAGGGCTGGGAATGGCTACACCTTC | CATSDRAGNGYTF
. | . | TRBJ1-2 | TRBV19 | TGTGCCAGTACCATCGGGGAGGGGGATGGCTACACCTTC | CASTIGEGDGYTF
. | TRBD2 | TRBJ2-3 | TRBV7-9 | TGTGCCAGCGGGGGGGGAGGGCCACGCACAGATACGCAGTATTTT | CASGGGGPRTDTQYF
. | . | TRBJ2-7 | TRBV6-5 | TGTGCCAGCAGTTACTTCTCCAGGGCCCACGAGCAGTACTTC | CASSYFSRAHEQYF
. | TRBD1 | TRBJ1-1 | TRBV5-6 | TGTGCCAGCAGCCAACAGGGGGCAGTGACTGAAGCTTTCTTT | CASSQQGAVTEAFF
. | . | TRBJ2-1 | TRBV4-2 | TGTGCCAGCAGCCCCCGACTCGGGGAGCAGTTCTTC | CASSPRLGEQFF
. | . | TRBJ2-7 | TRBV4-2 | TGTGCCAGCAGCCAAGGGAGCGGAGTCCACTACGAGCAGTACTTC | CASSQGSGVHYEQYF
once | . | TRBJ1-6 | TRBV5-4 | TGTGCCAGCAGCTTGCAGGGTCAGAATTCACCCCTCCACTTT | CASSLQGQNSPLHF
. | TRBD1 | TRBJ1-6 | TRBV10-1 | TGCGCCAGCAGTGAGTCAAGGACAGGGAATTCACCCCTCCACTTT | CASSESRTGNSPLHF
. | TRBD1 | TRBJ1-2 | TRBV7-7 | TGTGCTAGCAGCTTAGGCCCGACAGGGGGTCGGGATAGGGATGGCTACACCTTC | CASSLGPTGGRDRDGYTF
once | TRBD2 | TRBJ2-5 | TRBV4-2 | TGTGCCAGCAGCCAAGTTACTGGGCAGCGGGGGAGAGACCAAGAGACCCAGTACTTC | CASSQVTGQRGRDQETQYF
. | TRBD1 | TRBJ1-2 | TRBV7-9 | TGTGCCAGCAGCGCGACAGGGAACTATGGCTACACCTTC | CASSATGNYGYTF
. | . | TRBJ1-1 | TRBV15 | TGTGCCACCAGCAGAAGGGAGGACACTGAAGCTTTCTTT | CATSRREDTEAFF
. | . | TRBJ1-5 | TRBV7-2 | TGTGCCAGCACCCCCCAGGAGGGCAATCAGCCCCAGCATTTT | CASTPQEGNQPQHF
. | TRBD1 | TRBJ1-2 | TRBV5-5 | TGTGCCAGCAGCTCGACAGGGGGAGGAATCGGCTACACCTTC | CASSSTGGGIGYTF
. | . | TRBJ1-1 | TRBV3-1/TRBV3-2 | TGTGCCAGCAGCAGGGACACCTTGAACACTGAAGCTTTCTTT | CASSRDTLNTEAFF
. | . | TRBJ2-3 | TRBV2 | TGTGCCAGCAGTGAAGCGGGGGGACGCACAGATACGCAGTATTTT | CASSEAGGRTDTQYF
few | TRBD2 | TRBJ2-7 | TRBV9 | TGTGCCAGCAGCGTAGGTGATAGCGGGGGGTACGAGCAGTACTTC | CASSVGDSGGYEQYF
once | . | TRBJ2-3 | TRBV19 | TGTGCCAGTCATCAGGGTGGAAGCACAGATACGCAGTATTTT | CASHQGGSTDTQYF
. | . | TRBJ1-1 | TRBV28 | TGTGCCAGCAGTCCTCTGAACACTGAAGCTTTCTTT | CASSPLNTEAFF
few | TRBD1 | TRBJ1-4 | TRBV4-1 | TGCGCCAGCAGAGGACAGGTTACCGCCGCAACTAATGAAAAACTGTTTTTT | CASRGQVTAATNEKLFF
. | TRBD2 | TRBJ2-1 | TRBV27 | TGTGCCAGCAGTGGTGATAGCGGGGGACGATCCTACAATGAGCAGTTCTTC | CASSGDSGGRSYNEQFF
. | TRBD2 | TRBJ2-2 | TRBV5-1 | TGCGCCAGCAGATCACCGGGGGGGAACACCGGGGAGCTGTTTTTT | CASRSPGGNTGELFF